Here is one TCR beta chain with its context. What this receptor recognizes is not known. No qualities accompany the bases; no much larger clone lies one base away. The germline V gene (reference sequence) yields GTSNPN for CDR1 and SVGIG for CDR2. Trimming at the junction amounts to 3 bases on V and 0 bases on J, and the germline ends lie 5 bases apart. The CDR3 sequence holds 12 residues, the cysteine and phenylalanine included. The DNA shown is the 36-base CDR3, in frame from base 1. This specimen belongs to a study of cytomegalovirus exposure and HLA in healthy donors (dated by TCRdb to the late 2010s). With regard to the full study: An earlier analysis of about 530 of the donors reported 276 Gb of sequence data and 117 million unique TCR beta sequences obtained from around 170 million T cells. An early release covering just under 650 HLA-typed donors comprised about 290 gigabases of sequencing data and approximately 85 million unique TCR sequences. Among the roughly 430 genotyped donors, more than 70% belonged to the genetic ancestry cluster associated with self-reported Caucasian donors. The study was designed to test whether signatures of past pathogen exposure could be identified by cataloging public T cell receptors. The T cell repertoires of around 730 subjects were profiled by immunosequencing and related to cytomegalovirus serostatus. Along with the approximately 650-subject first cohort, a separate validation cohort of more than 90 different subjects was used. High-throughput TCR immunosequencing, statistical association of individual TCRs with disease status, and machine learning were combined to predict cytomegalovirus infection status. A later analysis re-analyzed previously published TCR beta repertoires from 650 to 800 donors and added high-resolution HLA genotyping to study TCR occurrence patterns. The later analysis used no new phenotypic data to find candidate immune exposures, relying instead on TCR beta sequences and their occurrence across donors. In an earlier analysis of roughly 600 of the donors, high-throughput TCR beta sequencing was used to judge whether each TCR beta V gene segment behaved as functional or pseudogenic. Alongside the repertoire data, information on donor age, sex, ethnicity and CMV serostatus was compiled. A later genetic analysis used genome-wide SNP genotypes for about three fifths of the roughly 700 donors, treating that subset as a discovery cohort. Every discovery cohort repertoire had been produced on one sequencing platform. HLA typing included class I and class II loci at four-digit resolution. Typing coverage varied by locus: roughly 620-630 donors for A, B, C, DRB1 and DQB1; 522 for DQA1; more than 600 for DPA1; around 450 for DPB1. Because of strong linkage in the cohort, roughly five DR-DQ haplotypes were treated as single units for association and clustering. Among a few hundred genotyped donors of the cohort, an average of around 240,000 unique TCR beta nucleotide sequences were sequenced per donor, around 20% of them non-productive. What the authors observed across the whole study: A further reported finding was that TCR beta sequences accurately predicted the HLA-A and HLA-B alleles for most subjects in the first cohort. Some IMGT-functional V segments, including TRBV6-2 and TRBV6-3, could not be distinguished by the 87-base-pair reads and were therefore excluded. Broadly in line with IMGT annotations, most TCR beta V segments showed up in productive rearrangements about 87% or about 30% of the time in an earlier analysis of around 550 of the donors. A group of highly shared sequence variants was considered likely to be a technical artifact of the sequencing pipeline. A later genetic analysis associated a missense DCLRE1C variant with V-gene and J-gene trimming of TCR beta chains, and an independent cohort replicated the association. A later genetic analysis reported fewer N-insertions in productive TCRs among donors in an Asian-associated ancestry cluster than the roughly 670-donor mean. HLA typing was unavailable for some donors at each locus, so association tests used only the typed subset. In a later analysis, TCR association rates were found to vary across HLA loci, with the most associated TCRs seen for DRB1 alleles and the fewest for HLA-C alleles. Seventeen rarely observed V segments, including chromosome 9 orphons, were excluded from the earlier analysis of approximately 500 of the donors because counts were too low. In this cohort, only TCR beta chains were sequenced, and detectable features were limited by the absence of alpha or paired-chain data. The study gave a list of some 150 TCR beta chains associated with cytomegalovirus. Immune exposure information for the cohort was limited to CMV serostatus. In a later analysis, around 17,000 TCR beta sequences were associated with specific HLA alleles at a false discovery rate of 0.05. Linkage disequilibrium might explain the correlated functional status among segregating V segments, but an unknown experimental factor could not be excluded. Assigning TCR associations to individual alleles was difficult when HLA alleles, especially DR and DQ, strongly co-occurred. In a later analysis, several top co-occurrence clusters were reported to appear linked to parvovirus B19, influenza, CMV and Epstein-Barr virus. The authors suggested that the approach could potentially be extended to other disease states and immunological phenotypes. Most CMV-associated TCR beta chains appeared to be HLA-restricted in a later analysis, and the HLA associations seemed to be driven largely by CMV exposure. The classifier was reported to diagnose cytomegalovirus status with high specificity and sensitivity in both the original and validation cohorts. Three of the identified cytomegalovirus-associated TCR beta chains were confirmed in vitro to be specific for cytomegalovirus antigens. In a later analysis, HLA-associated TCR beta chains showed more clonal expansion and lower generation probabilities than non-associated chains that were equally common. Presence/absence analyses assumed roughly uniform sequencing depth across donors, an assumption that may not hold. Most TCR sequences were seen in very few donors, while some public TCRs were found in many individuals.

Library prep was done by the immunoSEQ multiplex PCR assay. For the multiplex PCR, a mixture combining 60 forward primers for TCR Vbeta segments and 13 reverse primers for TCR Jbeta segments was used. A multiplex PCR assay on genomic DNA amplified the CDR3 region of rearranged TCR beta genes. On the Illumina HiSeq System, the amplified TCR beta libraries were sequenced as 87-base-pair reads. The original methods were these. A later analysis tallied some 79 million unique TCR beta chains across the 666 repertoires, and approximately 9.9 million of those chains were shared by two or more donors. To remove PCR and sequencing errors, raw reads were error-corrected and collapsed into unique sequences using a nearest-neighbor algorithm that merged closely related sequences. To assign V, D and J gene segments, CDR3 sequences were aligned to IMGT reference sequences. Each retained sequence needed at least a six-nucleotide match to both a V gene segment and a J gene segment. Rearrangements were classified as productive when the CDR3 lacked stop codons and remained in frame with V and J, and all other rearrangements were classified as non-productive. CDR3 was defined by IMGT convention, running from the second conserved V-encoded cysteine to the conserved J-encoded phenylalanine. In an earlier analysis of approximately 590 of the donors, sequences lacking an unambiguous match to a single V gene segment were excluded. An earlier analysis of a few hundred of the donors called V segments functional above 56.7% productive rearrangements and segregating when the between-donor standard deviation exceeded 5%. To diagnose cytomegalovirus status from the catalog of TCR beta chain sequences, a statistical classification framework was built. In a later analysis, TCR nucleotide sequences were compared against IMGT/GENE-DB human TR gene sequences so that V and J genes could be assigned. The TCRdist pipeline was used in a later analysis to assign CDR3 sequences and most-parsimonious VDJ recombination scenarios. In a later analysis, each TCR beta chain was defined by its CDR3 amino acid sequence together with its V-gene family, and reads lacking a unique V-gene family were excluded. As a way to deal with suspected cross-contamination and a sequencing artifact, a later analysis dropped hundreds of nucleotide sequences that were highly shared and had low generation probability. For each public chain, a later analysis derived a clonal expansion index from normalized ranks of inferred template counts within each repertoire. Generation probabilities in a later analysis came from a VDJ recombination model fitted to out-of-frame rearrangements, and those results were checked against IGoR. A later analysis scored TCR-TCR, TCR-HLA and TCR-CMV co-occurrence with hypergeometric tests, applying a repertoire-size bias correction to TCR pairs. A later analysis estimated false discovery rates by permuting HLA or CMV assignments 20 times. A later analysis grouped co-occurring TCRs with DBSCAN, adding TCRdist sequence similarity when clustering within HLA-allele-positive subsets. Co-occurrence clustering excluded repertoires with fewer than 30,000 or more than 120,000 public chains, plus five with anomalous nucleotide sharing. The clones in this table, taken by TCRdb from immuneACCESS, are in-frame only. Not every clone is retained; where verified, under half of the shortfall comes from an unresolved V gene, and the cause of the rest is unknown. D and trimming come from the DNA, and the V and J calls and clone size come from that table. The sample table shows about 130,000 clones, and approximately 17% are seen once. The ten largest account for less than 3.5% of the sample.

The cohort consisted of more than 650 healthy bone marrow donors. At the time of sampling, all cohort members were nominally healthy, though unrecorded immune exposures were likely present. The donor tested CMV seropositive, placing the donor among the roughly 300 seropositive members of the cohort. Every donor gave a peripheral blood sample, and the peripheral blood mononuclear cells from that sample were used for TCR beta sequencing. The Qiagen DNeasy Blood Extraction Kit was used to extract genomic DNA from the blood cell samples. The receptor comes from a female donor in good health and CMV-seropositive. Sequencing was performed on PBMCs. The V and J segments used are TRBV30 and TRBJ1-2; the D gene remains uncertain. Read as DNA, the sequence is TGTGCCTGGAGAGAGACTAACTATGGCTACACCTTC. It specifies CAWRETNYGYTF.